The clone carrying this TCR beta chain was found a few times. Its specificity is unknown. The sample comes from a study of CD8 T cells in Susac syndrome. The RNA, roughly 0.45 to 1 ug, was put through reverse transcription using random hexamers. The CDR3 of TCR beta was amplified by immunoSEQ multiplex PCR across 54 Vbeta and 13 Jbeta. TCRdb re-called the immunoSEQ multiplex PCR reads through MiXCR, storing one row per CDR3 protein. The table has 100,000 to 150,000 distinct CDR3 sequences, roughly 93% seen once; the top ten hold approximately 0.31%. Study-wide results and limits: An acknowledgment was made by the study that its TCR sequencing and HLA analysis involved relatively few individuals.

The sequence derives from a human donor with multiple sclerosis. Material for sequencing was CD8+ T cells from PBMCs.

The CDR3 nucleotides are TGTGCCAGTAGTAGGGGAAGGGCTGAAGCTTTCTTT. Translated: CASSRGRAEAFF. The V gene is TRBV6-1, the J gene TRBJ1-1; D possibly corresponds to TRBD1 (5 bases). Germline-derived CDR1 and CDR2 are MNHNS and SASEGT. This CDR3 is built from 12 residues. Trimming removed 9 bases from V and 6 bases from J, with 14 bases in between.